The source of this T cell receptor (beta chain) is a study of shared T cell receptors in the human thymus. The CDR3 length is 17 residues. J was trimmed by 8 bases and V by 1 base; bases with no gene match: 10. The V gene's germline CDR1 is KGHSH and CDR2 LQKENI. TCRdb's table, derived via immunoSEQ multiplex PCR, lists solely in-frame clones and lacks some. The data hold over 650,000 clones, with around 87% observed a single time. This sample was shared with a second study, whose subject was human thymus T cells. This second study says: Immunologically healthy infants in Finland undergoing congenital heart defect surgery were the donors. Thymus was obtained from resections taken during corrective heart surgery. Thymic and blood repertoires seemed to show skewed V and J gene use. Highly overlapping thymic repertoires in unrelated individuals were reported by related research.

This clonotype was obtained from a boy under two years old with a congenital heart defect. The source material was thymocytes. The V and J genes are TRBV18 and TRBJ2-1; 11 bases agree with TRBD1. DNA of the CDR3: TGTGCCAGCTCACCACAATACTGGACAGGGGGCGAGTATGAGCAGTTCTTC. Amino acids: CASSPQYWTGGEYEQFF.